A selection of T cell receptor beta chains follows, all from one sample in a study of memory CD4+ T cells and cytomegalovirus serostatus. Clones were sequenced by immunoSEQ multiplex PCR, and TCRdb holds only the in-frame ones, with some missing. This table has about 58,000 clones, approximately 77% appearing once. Input material: memory CD4+ T cells from blood. These receptors all stem from an adult in good health and CMV-seronegative. Some clones in this sample may be carry-over from other donors' samples. Each CDR3 is given with its conserved first and last residue. The D gene is left open where the match is weak. Where a row states a size, it is once, few, many or the class of an expanded clone; other rows omit it.

D	V	J	size	DNA	CDR3
TRBD1	TRBV5-4	TRBJ2-7	NA	TGTGCCAGCGGGACAGGCGGCTACGAGCAGTACTTC	CASGTGGYEQYF
NA	TRBV7-3	TRBJ2-3	NA	TGTGCCAGCAGCTTAGTTGGCGGCACAGATACGCAGTATTTT	CASSLVGGTDTQYF
TRBD2	TRBV5-1	TRBJ2-3	NA	TGCGCCAGCAGCGATGTTACTAGCGGCACAGATACGCAGTATTTT	CASSDVTSGTDTQYF
NA	TRBV6-1	TRBJ1-4	NA	TGTGCCAGCAGTGCGGGAGGGGGGACCCTAAGGAGTGAAAAACTGTTTTTT	CASSAGGGTLRSEKLFF
NA	TRBV18	TRBJ1-1	NA	TGTGCCAGCTCCCAGGGGCCGGGGAACACTGAAGCTTTCTTT	CASSQGPGNTEAFF
NA	TRBV11-2	TRBJ2-1	NA	TGTGCCAGCAGCACCAGACTAAGCGCCTACAATGAGCAGTTCTTC	CASSTRLSAYNEQFF
NA	TRBV6-4	TRBJ2-2	NA	TGTGCCAGCAGCGCCGAGGGCACCGGGGAGCTGTTTTTT	CASSAEGTGELFF
TRBD1	TRBV18	TRBJ1-4	NA	TGTGCCAGCTCACCACTTGAACCGGGACAGTATAATGAAAAACTGTTTTTT	CASSPLEPGQYNEKLFF
NA	TRBV30	TRBJ2-4	NA	TGTGCCTGGGGGGTTCAGGGGAGCAAAAACATTCAGTACTTC	CAWGVQGSKNIQYF
NA	TRBV27	TRBJ2-1	NA	TGTGCCAGCAGTCCATGGACTTCCTCCTACAATGAGCAGTTCTTC	CASSPWTSSYNEQFF
TRBD2	TRBV28	TRBJ2-2	NA	TGTGCCAGCAGTTCTAGCGGCACCGGGGAGCTGTTTTTT	CASSSSGTGELFF
NA	TRBV6-6	TRBJ2-5	few	TGTGCCAGCAGTTACGGGACAAAGCAAGAGACCCAGTACTTC	CASSYGTKQETQYF
NA	TRBV10-3	TRBJ2-7	NA	TGTGCCATCCAGGGCGGGGGCCTCAGCGAGCAGTACTTC	CAIQGGGLSEQYF
TRBD1	TRBV5-1	TRBJ1-2	NA	TGCGCCAGCAGCTTGGGTGGGACAGAGTCCTATGGCTACACCTTC	CASSLGGTESYGYTF
NA	TRBV4-1	TRBJ1-6	NA	TGCGCCAGCAGCTCCTGGACCGAGATTAATTCACCCCTCCACTTT	CASSSWTEINSPLHF